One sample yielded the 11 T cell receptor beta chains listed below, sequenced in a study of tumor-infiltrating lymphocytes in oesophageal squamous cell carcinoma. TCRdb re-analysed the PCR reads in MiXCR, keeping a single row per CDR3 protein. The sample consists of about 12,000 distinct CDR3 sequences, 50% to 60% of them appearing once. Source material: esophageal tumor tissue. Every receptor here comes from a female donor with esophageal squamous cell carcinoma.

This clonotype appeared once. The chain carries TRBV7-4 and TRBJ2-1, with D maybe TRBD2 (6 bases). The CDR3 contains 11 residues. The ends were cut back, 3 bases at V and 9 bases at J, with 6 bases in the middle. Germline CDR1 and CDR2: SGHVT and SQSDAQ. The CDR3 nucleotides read TGTGCCAGCAGCTTGCGGGGTGAGCAGTTCTTC. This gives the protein CASSLRGEQFF.

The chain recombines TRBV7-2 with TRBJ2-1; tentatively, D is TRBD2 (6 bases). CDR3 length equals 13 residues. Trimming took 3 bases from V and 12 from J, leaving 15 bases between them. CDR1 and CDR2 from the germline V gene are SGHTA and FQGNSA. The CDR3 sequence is CASSLTSEAGQFF. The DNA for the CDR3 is TGTGCCAGCAGCTTGACTAGTGAGGCTGGGCAGTTCTTC.

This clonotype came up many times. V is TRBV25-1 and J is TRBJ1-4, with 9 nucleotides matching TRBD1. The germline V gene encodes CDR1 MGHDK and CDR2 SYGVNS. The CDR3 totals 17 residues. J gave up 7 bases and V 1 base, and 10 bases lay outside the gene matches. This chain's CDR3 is CASSELGATGGVEKLFF. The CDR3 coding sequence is TGTGCCAGCAGTGAATTGGGGGCGACAGGGGGAGTTGAAAAACTGTTTTTT.

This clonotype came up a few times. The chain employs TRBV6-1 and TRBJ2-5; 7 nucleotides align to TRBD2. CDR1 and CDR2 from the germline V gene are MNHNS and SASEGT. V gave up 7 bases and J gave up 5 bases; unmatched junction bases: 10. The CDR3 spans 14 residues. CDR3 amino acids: CASTRTRASETQYF. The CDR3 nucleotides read TGTGCCAGCACCAGGACTAGGGCCTCGGAGACCCAGTACTTC.

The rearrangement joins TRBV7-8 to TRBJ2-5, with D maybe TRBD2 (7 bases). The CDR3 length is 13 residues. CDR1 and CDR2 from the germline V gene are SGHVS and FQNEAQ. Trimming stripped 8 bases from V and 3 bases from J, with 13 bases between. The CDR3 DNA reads TGTGCCAGCGGGGGGGGCACCAAAGAGACCCAGTACTTC. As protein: CASGGGTKETQYF. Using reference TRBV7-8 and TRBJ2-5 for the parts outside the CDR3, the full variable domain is GAGVSQSPRYKVAKRGQDVALRCDPISGHVSLFWYQQALGQGPEFLTYFQNEAQLDKSGLPSDRFFAERPEGSVSTLKIQRTQQEDSAVYLCASGGGTKETQYFGPGTRLLVL.

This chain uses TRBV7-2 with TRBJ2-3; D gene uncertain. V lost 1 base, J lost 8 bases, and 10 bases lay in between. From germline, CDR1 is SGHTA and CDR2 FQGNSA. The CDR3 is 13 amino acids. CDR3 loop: CASSLGSLVTQYF. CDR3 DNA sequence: TGTGCCAGCAGCTTAGGGTCCCTAGTTACGCAGTATTTT.

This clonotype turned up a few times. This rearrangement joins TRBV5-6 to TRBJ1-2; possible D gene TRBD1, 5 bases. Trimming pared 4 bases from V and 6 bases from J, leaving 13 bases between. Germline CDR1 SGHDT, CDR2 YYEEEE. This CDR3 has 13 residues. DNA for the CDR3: TGTGCCAGCAGCAAGACGGGGGTGGATGGCTACACCTTC. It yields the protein CASSKTGVDGYTF.

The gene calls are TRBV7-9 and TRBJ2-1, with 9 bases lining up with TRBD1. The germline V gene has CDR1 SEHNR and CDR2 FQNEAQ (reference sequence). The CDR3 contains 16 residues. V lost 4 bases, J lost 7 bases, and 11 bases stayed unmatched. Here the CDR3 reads CASSSRRQGDRNEQFF. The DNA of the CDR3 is TGTGCCAGCAGCTCACGACGACAGGGGGATAGGAATGAGCAGTTCTTC.

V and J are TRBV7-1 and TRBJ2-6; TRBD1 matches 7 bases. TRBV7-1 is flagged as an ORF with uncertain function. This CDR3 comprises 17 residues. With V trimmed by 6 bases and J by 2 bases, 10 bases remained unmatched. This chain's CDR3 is CASSPHNTGAGANVLTF. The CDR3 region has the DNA TGTGCCAGCAGTCCACATAACACAGGGGCTGGGGCCAACGTCCTGACTTTC.

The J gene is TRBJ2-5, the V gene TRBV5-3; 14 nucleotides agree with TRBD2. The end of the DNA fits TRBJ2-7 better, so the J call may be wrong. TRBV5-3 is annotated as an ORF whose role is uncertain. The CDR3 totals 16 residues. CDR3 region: CASSGGLAGASYEQYF. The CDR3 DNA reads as TGTGCCAGCAGCGGGGGACTAGCGGGGGCCTCCTACGAGCAGTACTTC.

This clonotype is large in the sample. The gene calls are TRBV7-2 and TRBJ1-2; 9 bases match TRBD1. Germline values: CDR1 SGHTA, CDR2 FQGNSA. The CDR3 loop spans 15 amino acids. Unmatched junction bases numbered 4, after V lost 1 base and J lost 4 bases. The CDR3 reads CASSLGTGGIYGYTF. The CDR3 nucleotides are TGTGCCAGCAGCTTAGGAACAGGGGGCATCTATGGCTACACCTTC.